This T cell receptor beta chain was found in a study of shared clonotypes between healthy human individuals. Assay: immunoSEQ multiplex PCR; the TCRdb copy retains only in-frame clones and omits some. The sample carries more than 1 million clones, about 80% recorded once. Study-level results: Sample collection involved blood only; tissue repertoires are likely different.

Turning to this clone: Its antigen is unidentified.

This receptor was obtained from a man in his late teens or twenties in good health. Some clones in this sample may be carry-over from other donors' samples. What was sequenced was memory CD4+ T cells from PBMCs. The subset here: CD45RA-negative fraction.

CDR3 DNA: TGTGCCAGCAGCCTTAAAGGGCAGCAAGAGACCCAGTACTTC. Amino acids: CASSLKGQQETQYF. This sequence joins TRBV5-6 and TRBJ2-5, with D unclear. V lost 4 bases, J lost 2 bases, and 12 bases lay in between. In germline, CDR1 is SGHDT, CDR2 YYEEEE. The CDR3 runs to 14 residues. The full variable domain, completed using reference TRBV5-6 and TRBJ2-5, is DAGVTQSPTHLIKTRGQQVTLRCSPKSGHDTVSWYQQALGQGPQFIFQYYEEEERQRGNFPDRFSGHQFPNYSSELNVNALLLGDSALYLCASSLKGQQETQYFGPGTRLLVL.